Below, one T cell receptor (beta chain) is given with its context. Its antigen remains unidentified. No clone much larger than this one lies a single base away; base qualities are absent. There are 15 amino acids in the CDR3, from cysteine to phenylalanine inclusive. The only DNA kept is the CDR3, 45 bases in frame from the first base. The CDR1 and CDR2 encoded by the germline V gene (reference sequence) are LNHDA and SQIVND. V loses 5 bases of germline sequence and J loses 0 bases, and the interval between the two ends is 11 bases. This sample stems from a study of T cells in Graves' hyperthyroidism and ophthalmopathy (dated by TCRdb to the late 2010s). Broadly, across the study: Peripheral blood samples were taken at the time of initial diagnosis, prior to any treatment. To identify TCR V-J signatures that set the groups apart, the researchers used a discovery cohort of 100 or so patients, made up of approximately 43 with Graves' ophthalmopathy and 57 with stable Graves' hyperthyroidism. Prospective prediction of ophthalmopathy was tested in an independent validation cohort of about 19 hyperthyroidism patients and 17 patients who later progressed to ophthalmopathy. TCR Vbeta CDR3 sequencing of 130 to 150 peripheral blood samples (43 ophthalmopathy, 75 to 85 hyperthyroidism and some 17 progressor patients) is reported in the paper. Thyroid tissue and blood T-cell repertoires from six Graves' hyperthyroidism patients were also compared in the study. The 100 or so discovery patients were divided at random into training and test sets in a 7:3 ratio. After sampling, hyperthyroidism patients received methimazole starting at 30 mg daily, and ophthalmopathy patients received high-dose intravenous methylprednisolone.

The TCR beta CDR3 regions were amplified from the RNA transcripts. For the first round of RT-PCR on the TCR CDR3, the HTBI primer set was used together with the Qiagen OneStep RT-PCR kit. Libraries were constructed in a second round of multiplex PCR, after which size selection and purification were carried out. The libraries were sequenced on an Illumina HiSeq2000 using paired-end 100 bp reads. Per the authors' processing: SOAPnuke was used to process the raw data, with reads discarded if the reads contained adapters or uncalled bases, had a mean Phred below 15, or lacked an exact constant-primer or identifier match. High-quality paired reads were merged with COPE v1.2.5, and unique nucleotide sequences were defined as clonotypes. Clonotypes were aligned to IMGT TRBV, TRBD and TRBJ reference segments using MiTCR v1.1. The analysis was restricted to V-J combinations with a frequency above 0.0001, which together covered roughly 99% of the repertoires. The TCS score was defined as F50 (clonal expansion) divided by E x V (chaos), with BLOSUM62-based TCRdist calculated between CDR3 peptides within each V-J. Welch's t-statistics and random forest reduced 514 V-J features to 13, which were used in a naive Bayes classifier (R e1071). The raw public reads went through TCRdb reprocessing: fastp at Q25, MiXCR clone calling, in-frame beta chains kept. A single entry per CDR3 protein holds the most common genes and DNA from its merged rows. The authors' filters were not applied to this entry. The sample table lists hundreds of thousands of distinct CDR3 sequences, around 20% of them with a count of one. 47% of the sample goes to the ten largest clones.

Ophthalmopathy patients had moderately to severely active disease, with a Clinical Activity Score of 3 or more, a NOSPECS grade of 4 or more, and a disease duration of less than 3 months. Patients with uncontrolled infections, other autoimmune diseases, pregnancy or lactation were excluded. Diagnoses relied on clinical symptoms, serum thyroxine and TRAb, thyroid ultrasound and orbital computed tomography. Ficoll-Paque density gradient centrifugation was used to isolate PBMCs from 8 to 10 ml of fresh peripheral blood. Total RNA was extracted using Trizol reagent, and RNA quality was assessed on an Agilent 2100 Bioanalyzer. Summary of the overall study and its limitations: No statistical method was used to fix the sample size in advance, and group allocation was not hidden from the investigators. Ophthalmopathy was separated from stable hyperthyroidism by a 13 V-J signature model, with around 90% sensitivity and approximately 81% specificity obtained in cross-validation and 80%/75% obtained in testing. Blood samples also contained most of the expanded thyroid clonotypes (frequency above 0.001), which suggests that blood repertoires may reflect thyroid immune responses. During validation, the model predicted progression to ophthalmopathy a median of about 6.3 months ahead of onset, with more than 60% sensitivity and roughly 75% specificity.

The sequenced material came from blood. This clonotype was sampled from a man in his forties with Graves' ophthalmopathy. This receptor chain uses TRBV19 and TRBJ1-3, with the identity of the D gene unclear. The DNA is TGTGCCAGTAGTCCCAGCGTCCACTCTGGAAACACCATATATTTT. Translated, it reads CASSPSVHSGNTIYF.